The present T cell receptor beta chain was sequenced within a study of control samples from healthy donors and cancer patients. Generated by immunoSEQ multiplex PCR, the TCRdb table keeps only in-frame clones and is missing some. The profile shows 75,000 to 90,000 clones, 89% of them singletons. The V gene's germline CDR1 is LGHDT and CDR2 YNNKEL (reference sequence). V was cut by 4 bases and J by 7 bases, with 16 bases left in between. The CDR3 contains 14 residues. Sequencing was done on a sample of blood. The sequence was obtained from a man aged 50-59 years in good health. This rearrangement joins TRBV3-1 (or the pseudogene TRBV3-2) to TRBJ2-5; maybe TRBD1 (6 bases). The CDR3 protein is CASSPYREYSTQYF. The CDR3 DNA follows: TGTGCCAGCAGCCCATACAGGGAATATTCGACCCAGTACTTC.